This T cell receptor (beta chain) derives from a study of graft-versus-host responses after intestinal transplantation. The wider study: Multivisceral, liver-intestinal, or isolated intestinal grafts went to recipients. Whole-study results and caveats: Within allografts, high graft-versus-host to host-versus-graft clonal ratios were seen among patients with graft-donor T cell macrochimerism. Present in recipient marrow, GvH clones included some that appeared first in ileum or blood.

The repertoire was sequenced with immunoSEQ multiplex PCR; TCRdb's copy has only in-frame clones and lacks some. The sample shows roughly 29,000 clones, about 85% of them seen only once. To note about this clone: Antigen specificity is unknown.

CDR1 is SGHRS and CDR2 is YFSETQ in the germline V gene. The ends lost 0 bases at V and 4 bases at J; junction bases unmatched: 9. The CDR3 has 18 residues. The input for sequencing was PBMCs, taken approximately 460 days after intestinal transplantation. This receptor was taken from a human patient who received an intestinal transplant, so some T cells may come from the graft donor. This chain joins TRBV5-1 and TRBJ2-5; the match to TRBD2 covers 13 bases. CDR3 bases: TGCGCCAGCAGCTTGGACCGGACTAGCGGGAGAGGCTTAGAGACCCAGTACTTC. Its protein product is CASSLDRTSGRGLETQYF.